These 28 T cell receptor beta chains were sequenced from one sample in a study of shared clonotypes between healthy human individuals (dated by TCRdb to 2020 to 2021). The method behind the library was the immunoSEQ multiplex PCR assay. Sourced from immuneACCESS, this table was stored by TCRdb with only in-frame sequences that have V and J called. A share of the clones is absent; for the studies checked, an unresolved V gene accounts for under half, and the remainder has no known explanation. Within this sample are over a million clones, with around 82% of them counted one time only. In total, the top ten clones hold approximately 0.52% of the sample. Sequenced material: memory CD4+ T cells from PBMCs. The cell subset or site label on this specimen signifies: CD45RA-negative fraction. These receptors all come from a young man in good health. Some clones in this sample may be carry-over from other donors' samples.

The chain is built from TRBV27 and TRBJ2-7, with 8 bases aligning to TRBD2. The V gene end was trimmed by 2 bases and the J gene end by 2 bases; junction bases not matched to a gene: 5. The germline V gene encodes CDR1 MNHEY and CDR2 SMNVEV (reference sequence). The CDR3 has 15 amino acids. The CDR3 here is CASSLSVAGTYEQYF. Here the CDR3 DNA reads TGTGCCAGCAGTTTAAGTGTAGCGGGAACCTACGAGCAGTACTTC.

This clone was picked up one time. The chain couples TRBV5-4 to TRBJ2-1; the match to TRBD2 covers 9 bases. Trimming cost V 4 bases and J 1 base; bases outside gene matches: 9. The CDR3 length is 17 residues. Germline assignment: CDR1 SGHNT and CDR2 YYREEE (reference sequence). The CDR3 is CASSPPPAGGSYNEQFF. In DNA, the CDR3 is TGTGCCAGCAGCCCCCCGCCTGCGGGAGGGTCCTACAATGAGCAGTTCTTC.

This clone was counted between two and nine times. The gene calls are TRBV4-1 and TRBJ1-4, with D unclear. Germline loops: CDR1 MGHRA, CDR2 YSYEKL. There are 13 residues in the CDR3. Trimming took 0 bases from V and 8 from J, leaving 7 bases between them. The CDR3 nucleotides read TGCGCCAGCAGCCAAGAATCGAGGGAAAAACTGTTTTTT. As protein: CASSQESREKLFF.

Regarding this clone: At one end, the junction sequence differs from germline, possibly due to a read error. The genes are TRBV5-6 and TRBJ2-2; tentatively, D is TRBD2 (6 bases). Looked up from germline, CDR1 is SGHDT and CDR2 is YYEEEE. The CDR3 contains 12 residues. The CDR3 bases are TGTGCCAGCAACTTGGAGGGCGGGGAGCTGTTTTTT. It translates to CASNLEGGELFF.

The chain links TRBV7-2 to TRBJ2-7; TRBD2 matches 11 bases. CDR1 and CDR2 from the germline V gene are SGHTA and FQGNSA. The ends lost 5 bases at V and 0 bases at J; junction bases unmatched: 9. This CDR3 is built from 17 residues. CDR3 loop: CASSTRGLAGLSYEQYF. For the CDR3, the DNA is TGTGCCAGCAGCACCCGAGGACTAGCGGGCCTCTCCTACGAGCAGTACTTC.

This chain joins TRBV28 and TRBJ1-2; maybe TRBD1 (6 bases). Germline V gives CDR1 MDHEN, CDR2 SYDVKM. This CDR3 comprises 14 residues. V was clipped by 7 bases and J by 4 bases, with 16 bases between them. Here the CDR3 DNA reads TGTGCCAGCACCCTAGGGGGACTAACCTATGGCTACACCTTC. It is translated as CASTLGGLTYGYTF.

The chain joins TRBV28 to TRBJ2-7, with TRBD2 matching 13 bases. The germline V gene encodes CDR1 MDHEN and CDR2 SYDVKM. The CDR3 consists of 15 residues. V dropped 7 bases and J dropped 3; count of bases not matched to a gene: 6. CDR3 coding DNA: TGTGCCAGCACCAGTGGGACTAGCGGGATCTACGAGCAGTACTTC. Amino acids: CASTSGTSGIYEQYF.

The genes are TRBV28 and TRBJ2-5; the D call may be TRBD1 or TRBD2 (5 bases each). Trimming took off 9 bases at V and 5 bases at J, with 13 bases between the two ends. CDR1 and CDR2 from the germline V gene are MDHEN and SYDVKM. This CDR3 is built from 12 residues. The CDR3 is CASTGSGETQYF. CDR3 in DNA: TGTGCCAGTACAGGATCGGGGGAGACCCAGTACTTC. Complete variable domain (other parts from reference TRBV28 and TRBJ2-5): DVKVTQSSRYLVKRTGEKVFLECVQDMDHENMFWYRQDPGLGLRLIYFSYDVKMKEKGDIPEGYSVSREKKERFSLILESASTNQTSMYLCASTGSGETQYFGPGTRLLVL.

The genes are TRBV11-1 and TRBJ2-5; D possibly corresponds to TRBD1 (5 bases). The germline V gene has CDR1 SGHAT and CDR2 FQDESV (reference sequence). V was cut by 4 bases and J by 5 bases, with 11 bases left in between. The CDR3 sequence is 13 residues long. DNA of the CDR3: TGTGCCAGCAGCTCCTCTACAGGCGAGACCCAGTACTTC. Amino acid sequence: CASSSSTGETQYF.

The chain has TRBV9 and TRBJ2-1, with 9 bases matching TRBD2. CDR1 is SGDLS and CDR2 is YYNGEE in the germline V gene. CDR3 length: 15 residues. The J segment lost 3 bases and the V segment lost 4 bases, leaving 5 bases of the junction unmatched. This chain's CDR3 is CASSSAGGLYNEQFF. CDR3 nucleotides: TGTGCCAGCAGCTCAGCGGGAGGCCTCTACAATGAGCAGTTCTTC.

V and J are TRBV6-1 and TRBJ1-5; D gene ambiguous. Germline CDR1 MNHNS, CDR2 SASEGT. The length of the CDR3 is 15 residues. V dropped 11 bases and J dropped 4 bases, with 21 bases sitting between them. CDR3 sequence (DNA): TGTGCCTGTGAACAAGGACGGGCCTATAATCAGCCCCAGCATTTT. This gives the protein CACEQGRAYNQPQHF.

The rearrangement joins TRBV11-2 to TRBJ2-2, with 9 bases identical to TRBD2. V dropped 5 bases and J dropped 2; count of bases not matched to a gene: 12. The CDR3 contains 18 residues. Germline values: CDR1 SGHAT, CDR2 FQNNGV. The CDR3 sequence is CASSRQRGGRVNTGELFF. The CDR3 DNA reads TGTGCCAGCAGCCGACAGAGGGGCGGGAGGGTCAACACCGGGGAGCTGTTTTTT.

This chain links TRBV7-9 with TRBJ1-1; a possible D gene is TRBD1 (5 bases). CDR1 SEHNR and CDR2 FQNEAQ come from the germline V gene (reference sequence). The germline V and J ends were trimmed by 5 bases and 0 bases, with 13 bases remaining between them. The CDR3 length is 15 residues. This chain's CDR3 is CASSIRQSLNTEAFF. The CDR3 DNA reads TGTGCCAGCAGCATTCGACAGAGCTTGAACACTGAAGCTTTCTTT. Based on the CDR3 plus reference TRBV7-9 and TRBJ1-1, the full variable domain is DTGVSQNPRHKITKRGQNVTFRCDPISEHNRLYWYRQTLGQGPEFLTYFQNEAQLEKSRLLSDRFSAERPKGSFSTLEIQRTEQGDSAMYLCASSIRQSLNTEAFFGQGTRLTVV.

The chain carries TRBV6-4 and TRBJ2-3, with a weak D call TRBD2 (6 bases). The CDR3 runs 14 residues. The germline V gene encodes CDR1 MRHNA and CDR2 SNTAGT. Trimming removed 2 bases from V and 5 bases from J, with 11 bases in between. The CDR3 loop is CASSDGGAGDTQYF. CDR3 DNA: TGTGCCAGCAGTGACGGGGGAGCGGGAGATACGCAGTATTTT.

This CDR3 is CASSPHGQTNEKLFF. CDR3 coding DNA: TGTGCCAGCAGCCCCCACGGCCAAACTAATGAAAAACTGTTTTTT. This chain connects TRBV4-2 to TRBJ1-4; D ambiguous. Between the trimmed V and J ends, which lost 4 bases and 1 base, there was a span of 10 bases. Germline CDR1 and CDR2: LGHNA and YNFKEQ. The CDR3 contains 15 residues.

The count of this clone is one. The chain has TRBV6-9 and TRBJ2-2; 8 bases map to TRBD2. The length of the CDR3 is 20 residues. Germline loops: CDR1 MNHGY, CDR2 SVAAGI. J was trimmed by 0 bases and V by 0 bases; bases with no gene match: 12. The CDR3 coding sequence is TGTGCCAGCAGTTATTCCAACAGGACTAGCACCGGGCCGAACACCGGGGAGCTGTTTTTT. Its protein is CASSYSNRTSTGPNTGELFF.

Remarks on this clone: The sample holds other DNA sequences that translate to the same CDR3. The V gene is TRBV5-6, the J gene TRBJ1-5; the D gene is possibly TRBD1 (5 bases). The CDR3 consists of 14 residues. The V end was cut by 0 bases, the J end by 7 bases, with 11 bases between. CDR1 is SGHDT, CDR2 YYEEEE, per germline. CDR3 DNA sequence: TGTGCCAGCAGCTTGGGGCAGGGTGGCCAGCCCCAGCATTTT. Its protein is CASSLGQGGQPQHF.

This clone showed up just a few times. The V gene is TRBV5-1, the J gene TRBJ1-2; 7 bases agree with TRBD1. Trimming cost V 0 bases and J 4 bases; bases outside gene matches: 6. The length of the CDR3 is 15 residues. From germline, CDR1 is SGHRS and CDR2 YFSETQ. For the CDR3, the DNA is TGCGCCAGCAGCTTGGGACAACAGGGGCTCTATGGCTACACCTTC. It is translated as CASSLGQQGLYGYTF. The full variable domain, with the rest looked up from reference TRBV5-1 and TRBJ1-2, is KAGVTQTPRYLIKTRGQQVTLSCSPISGHRSVSWYQQTPGQGLQFLFEYFSETQRNKGNFPGRFSGRQFSNSRSEMNVSTLELGDSALYLCASSLGQQGLYGYTFGSGTRLTVV.

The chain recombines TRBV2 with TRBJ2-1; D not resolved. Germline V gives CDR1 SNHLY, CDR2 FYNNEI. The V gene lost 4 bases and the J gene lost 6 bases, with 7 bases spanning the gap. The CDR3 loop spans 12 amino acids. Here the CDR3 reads CASSVGFNEQFF. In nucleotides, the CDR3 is TGTGCCAGCAGTGTAGGGTTCAATGAGCAGTTCTTC.

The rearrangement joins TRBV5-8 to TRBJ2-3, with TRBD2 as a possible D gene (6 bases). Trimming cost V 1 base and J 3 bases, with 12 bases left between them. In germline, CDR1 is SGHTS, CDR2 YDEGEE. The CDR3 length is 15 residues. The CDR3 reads CASSLYGSGTDTQYF. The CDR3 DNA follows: TGTGCCAGCAGCTTGTACGGGAGTGGGACAGATACGCAGTATTTT. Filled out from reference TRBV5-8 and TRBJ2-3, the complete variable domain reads EAGVTQSPTHLIKTRGQQATLRCSPISGHTSVYWYQQALGLGLQFLLWYDEGEERNRGNFPPRFSGRQFPNYSSELNVNALELEDSALYLCASSLYGSGTDTQYFGPGTRLTVL.

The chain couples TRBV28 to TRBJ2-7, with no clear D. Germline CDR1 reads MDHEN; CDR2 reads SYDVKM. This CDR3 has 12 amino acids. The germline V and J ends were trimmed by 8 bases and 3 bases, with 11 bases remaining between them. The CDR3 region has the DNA TGTGCCAGCCGGGCCCAGGTCTACGAGCAGTACTTC. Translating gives CASRAQVYEQYF.

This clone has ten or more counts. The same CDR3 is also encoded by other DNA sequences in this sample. Written as DNA, the CDR3 is TGCGCCAGCAGCCCGGGACAGGGGAGCTATGGCTACACCTTC. Translated, it gives CASSPGQGSYGYTF. The chain links TRBV4-1 to TRBJ1-2; 10 bases line up with TRBD1. This CDR3 has 14 amino acids. Germline V lookup: CDR1 MGHRA, CDR2 YSYEKL. V shed 4 bases, J shed 4 bases, and the junction held 3 bases outside the gene matches.

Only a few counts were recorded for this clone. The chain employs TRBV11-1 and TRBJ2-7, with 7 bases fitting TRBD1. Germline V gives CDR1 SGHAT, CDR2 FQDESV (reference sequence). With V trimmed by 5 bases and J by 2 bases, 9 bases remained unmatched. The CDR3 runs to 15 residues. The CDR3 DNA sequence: TGTGCCAGCAGCCCACGGGACAGAAAACCCTACGAGCAGTACTTC. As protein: CASSPRDRKPYEQYF. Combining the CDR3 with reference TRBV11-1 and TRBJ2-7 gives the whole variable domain EAEVAQSPRYKITEKSQAVAFWCDPISGHATLYWYRQILGQGPELLVQFQDESVVDDSQLPKDRFSAERLKGVDSTLKIQPAELGDSAMYLCASSPRDRKPYEQYFGPGTRLTVT.

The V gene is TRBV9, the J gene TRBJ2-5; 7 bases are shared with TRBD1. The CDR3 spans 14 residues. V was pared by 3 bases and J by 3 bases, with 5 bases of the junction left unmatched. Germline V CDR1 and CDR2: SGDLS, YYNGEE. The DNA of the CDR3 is TGTGCCAGCAGCGCCAGTGGGACAGAAGAGACCCAGTACTTC. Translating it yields CASSASGTEETQYF. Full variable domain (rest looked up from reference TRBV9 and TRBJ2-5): DSGVTQTPKHLITATGQRVTLRCSPRSGDLSVYWYQQSLDQGLQFLIQYYNGEERAKGNILERFSAQQFPDLHSELNLSSLELGDSALYFCASSASGTEETQYFGPGTRLLVL.

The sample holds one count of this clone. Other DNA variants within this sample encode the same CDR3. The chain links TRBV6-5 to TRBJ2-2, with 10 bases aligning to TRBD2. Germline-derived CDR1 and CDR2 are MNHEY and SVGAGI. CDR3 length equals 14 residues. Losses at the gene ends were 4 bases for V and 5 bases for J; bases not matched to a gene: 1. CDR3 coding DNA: TGTGCCAGCAGTTCTAGCGGGAGAACCGGGGAGCTGTTTTTT. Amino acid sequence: CASSSSGRTGELFF.

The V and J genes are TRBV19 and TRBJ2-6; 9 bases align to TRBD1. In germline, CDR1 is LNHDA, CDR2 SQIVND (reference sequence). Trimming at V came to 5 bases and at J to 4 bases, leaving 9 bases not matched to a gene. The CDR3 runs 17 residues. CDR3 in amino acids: CASSPGQGWSGANVLTF. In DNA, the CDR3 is TGTGCCAGTAGTCCGGGACAGGGCTGGTCGGGGGCCAACGTCCTGACTTTC.

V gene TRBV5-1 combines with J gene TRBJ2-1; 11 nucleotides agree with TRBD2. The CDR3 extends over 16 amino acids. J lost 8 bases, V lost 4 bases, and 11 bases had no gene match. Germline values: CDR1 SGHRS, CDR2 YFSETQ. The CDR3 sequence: CASSPGASGRSYEQFF. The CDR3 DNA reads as TGCGCCAGCAGCCCGGGGGCTAGCGGGAGGAGCTATGAGCAGTTCTTC.

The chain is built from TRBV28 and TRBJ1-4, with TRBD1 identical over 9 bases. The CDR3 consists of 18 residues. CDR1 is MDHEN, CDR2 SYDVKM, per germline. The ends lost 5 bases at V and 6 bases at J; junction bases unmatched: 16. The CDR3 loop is CASSPAPFRTGVDEKLFF. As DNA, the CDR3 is TGTGCCAGCAGTCCCGCCCCTTTTCGGACAGGGGTGGATGAAAAACTGTTTTTT.